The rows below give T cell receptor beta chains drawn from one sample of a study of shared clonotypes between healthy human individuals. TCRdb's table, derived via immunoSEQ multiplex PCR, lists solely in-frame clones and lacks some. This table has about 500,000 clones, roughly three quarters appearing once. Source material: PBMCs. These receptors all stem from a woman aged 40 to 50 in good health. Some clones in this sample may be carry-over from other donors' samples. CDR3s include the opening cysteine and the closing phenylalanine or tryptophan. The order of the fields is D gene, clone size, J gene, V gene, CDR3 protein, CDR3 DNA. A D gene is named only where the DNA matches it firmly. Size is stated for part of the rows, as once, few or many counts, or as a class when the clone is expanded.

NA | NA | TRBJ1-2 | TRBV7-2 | CASSPDENYGYTF | TGTGCCAGCAGCCCGGACGAGAACTATGGCTACACCTTC
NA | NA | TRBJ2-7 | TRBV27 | CASTRTADSYEQYF | TGTGCCAGCACCAGAACAGCGGATTCTTACGAGCAGTACTTC
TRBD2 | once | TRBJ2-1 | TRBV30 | CAWSAGLAGGEQFF | TGTGCCTGGAGCGCGGGACTAGCGGGAGGTGAGCAGTTCTTC
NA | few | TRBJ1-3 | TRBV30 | CAWSSGNTIYF | TGTGCCTGGAGCTCTGGAAACACCATATATTTT
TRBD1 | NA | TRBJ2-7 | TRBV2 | CASRDRGHEQYF | TGTGCCAGCAGGGACAGGGGGCACGAGCAGTACTTC
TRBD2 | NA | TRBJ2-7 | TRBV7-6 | CASSLGSGGDEQYF | TGTGCCAGCAGCTTAGGTAGCGGGGGAGACGAGCAGTACTTC
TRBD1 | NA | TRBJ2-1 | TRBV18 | CASSPGTDNEQFF | TGTGCCAGCTCGCCCGGGACAGACAATGAGCAGTTCTTC
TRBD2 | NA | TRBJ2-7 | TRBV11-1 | CASSLAVAGIYEQYF | TGTGCCAGCAGCTTAGCCGTAGCGGGGATCTACGAGCAGTACTTC
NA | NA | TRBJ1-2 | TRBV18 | CASSPTTANYGYTF | TGTGCCAGCTCACCTACGACTGCTAACTATGGCTACACCTTC
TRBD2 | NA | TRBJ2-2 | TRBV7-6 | CASSLDSGSETGELFF | TGTGCCAGCAGCTTAGATAGCGGGAGTGAGACCGGGGAGCTGTTTTTT
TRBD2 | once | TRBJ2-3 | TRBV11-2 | CASSLGLASSTQYF | TGTGCCAGCAGCTTGGGACTAGCTTCTTCGACGCAGTATTTT
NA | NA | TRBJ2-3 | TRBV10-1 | CASSDPGTDTQYF | TGCGCCAGCAGTGACCCCGGCACAGATACGCAGTATTTT
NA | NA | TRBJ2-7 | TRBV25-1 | CASSRMGGLVADEQYF | TGTGCCAGCAGCCGAATGGGAGGTCTTGTAGCCGACGAGCAGTACTTC
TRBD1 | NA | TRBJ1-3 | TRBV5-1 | CASSLVDRGDTIYF | TGCGCCAGCAGCTTGGTTGACAGGGGTGACACCATATATTTT
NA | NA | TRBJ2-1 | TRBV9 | CASSVAHNEQFF | TGTGCCAGCAGCGTAGCCCACAATGAGCAGTTCTTC
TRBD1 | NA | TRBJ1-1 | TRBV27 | CASSLGRGRTEAFF | TGTGCCAGCAGTTTAGGCAGGGGGCGAACTGAAGCTTTCTTT
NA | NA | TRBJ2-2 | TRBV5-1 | CASSQSTGSNTGELFF | TGCGCCAGCAGCCAATCGACAGGTTCGAACACCGGGGAGCTGTTTTTT
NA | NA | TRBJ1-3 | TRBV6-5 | CASSYSAASGNTIYF | TGTGCCAGCAGTTACTCTGCAGCCTCTGGAAACACCATATATTTT
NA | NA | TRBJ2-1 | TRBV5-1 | CATPPRWDYNEQFF | TGCGCCACCCCCCCGAGGTGGGACTACAATGAGCAGTTCTTC
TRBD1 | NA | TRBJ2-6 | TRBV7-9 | CASTPKQGAGGANVLTF | TGTGCCAGCACCCCAAAACAGGGGGCGGGTGGGGCCAACGTCCTGACTTTC
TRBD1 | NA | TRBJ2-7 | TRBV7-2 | CASRIQGGLDEQYF | TGTGCCAGCAGGATACAGGGGGGATTGGACGAGCAGTACTTC
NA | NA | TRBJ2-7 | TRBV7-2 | CASSLVGTYEQYF | TGTGCCAGCAGCTTAGTCGGCACCTACGAGCAGTACTTC
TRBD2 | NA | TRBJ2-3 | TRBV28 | CASSLYVGGSSQYF | TGTGCCAGCAGTTTATATGTCGGGGGGAGTTCGCAGTATTTT
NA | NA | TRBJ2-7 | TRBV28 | CASSSIGPTYEQYF | TGTGCCAGCAGTTCCATAGGGCCCACCTACGAGCAGTACTTC
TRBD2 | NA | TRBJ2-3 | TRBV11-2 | CASSLVPSGGDTQYF | TGTGCCAGCAGCTTAGTGCCTAGCGGGGGAGATACGCAGTATTTT
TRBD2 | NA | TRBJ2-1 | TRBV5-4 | CASSSRTSGGWNEQFF | TGTGCCAGCAGCTCAAGGACTAGCGGGGGCTGGAATGAGCAGTTCTTC
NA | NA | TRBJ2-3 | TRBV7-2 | CASSFGSTDTQYF | TGTGCCAGCAGCTTTGGCTCAACAGATACGCAGTATTTT
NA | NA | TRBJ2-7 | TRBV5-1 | CASSLGGALSYEQYF | TGCGCCAGCAGCTTGGGCGGGGCCCTCTCCTACGAGCAGTACTTC
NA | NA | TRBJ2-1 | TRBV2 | CASSPLFGDNEQFF | TGTGCCAGCAGCCCCTTGTTCGGGGACAATGAGCAGTTCTTC
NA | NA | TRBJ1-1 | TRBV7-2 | CASSFALGGAEAFF | TGTGCCAGCAGCTTTGCCCTCGGGGGAGCTGAAGCTTTCTTT
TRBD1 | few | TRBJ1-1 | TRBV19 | CASSIGQGGSTEAFF | TGTGCCAGTAGTATCGGACAGGGAGGTAGCACTGAAGCTTTCTTT
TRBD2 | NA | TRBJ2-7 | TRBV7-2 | CASSLAPSGSYEQYF | TGTGCCAGCAGCTTAGCTCCTAGCGGGAGCTACGAGCAGTACTTC